The sequence of this T cell receptor (beta chain) was determined in a study of blood T cells in healthy people across ages. Turning to this clonotype: A much larger clone lies a single base off, so this may be a read error.

Next came a second PCR, run for about 6 to 11 cycles, which used a sample-barcoded 5' primer along with a J-beta primer mix. Using its own MiXCR run on the 5' RACE reads, TCRdb lists one record per CDR3 protein. The table records about 780,000 distinct CDR3 sequences, roughly 26% of them present only once. This sample was also put to use in a study of T cells of mothers and their children. As reported in that work: Overlap measured in related mother-child pairs was slightly, non-significantly higher than in unrelated pairs.

The source of this sequence is a boy aged 5-17 years in good health. Specimen: blood.

The CDR3 sequence: CASSLAGIEQFF. The CDR3 DNA reads as TGTGCCAGCAGCTTAGCGGGGATTGAGCAGTTCTTC. The chain employs TRBV7-9 and TRBJ2-5, with D unclear. The J call may not be correct, given that the DNA end is closer to TRBJ2-1. The CDR3 extends over 12 amino acids. The V gene's germline CDR1 is SEHNR and CDR2 FQNEAQ (reference sequence).